What follows describes a single T cell receptor beta chain. Its target is not known. TCRdb reprocessed the 5' RACE reads with MiXCR, giving one entry per CDR3 protein. The data contain approximately 190,000 distinct CDR3 sequences, more than 15% of them seen just once; the ten biggest clones take up 40%. The data stem from a study of identical twins. Whole-study results and caveats: While abundant cord blood beta clonotypes carried fewer insertions, memory repertoires showed no such pattern.

The V gene's germline CDR1 is SGHAT and CDR2 FQNNGV. V lost 5 bases to trimming and J lost 2 bases, with 6 bases between them. This CDR3 has 12 residues. These same data were also listed under a study on T cells expressing NK-cell markers. That source adds: In several donors, dominant clonotypes made up roughly 28.3-65% of CD3+CD56-NKG2C+ cells.

The sample comprised CD8+ T cells sorted from blood. The source of this sequence is a woman aged 18-30 years in good health. The chain couples TRBV11-2 to TRBJ2-5; D is uncertain. The CDR3 region has the DNA TGTGCCAGCAGCCCGGTACAAGAGACCCAGTACTTC. Protein product: CASSPVQETQYF.